The 6 T cell receptor beta chains reported below all come from one sample, sequenced in a study of T-cell reconstitution after alpha-beta-depleted transplantation in children. Construction of the TCRbeta library involved unique molecular identifiers. TCRdb reprocessed the PCR reads with MiXCR, giving one entry per CDR3 protein. Here the sample spans around 480,000 distinct CDR3 sequences, 32% being singletons. The sequencing here drew on PBMCs from the stem cell graft donor, taken from the stem cell graft. The receptors here all came from a human donor who donated a stem cell graft to a child with aplastic anemia.

This rearrangement joins TRBV6-5 to TRBJ1-3, with 7 bases fitting TRBD1. This CDR3 is built from 17 residues. Germline CDR1 and CDR2: MNHEY and SVGAGI. V shed 2 bases and J 0 bases; nucleotides not matched to a gene: 7. In DNA, the CDR3 is TGTGCCAGCAGTTACGGGGGGACAGCTCGCTCTGGAAACACCATATATTTT. Translation: CASSYGGTARSGNTIYF.

This rearrangement joins TRBV25-1 to TRBJ2-5, with a tentative D call TRBD1 (5 bases). The CDR3 contains 12 residues. Trimming left V 2 bases short and J 7 bases short, with 8 bases between. CDR1 MGHDK and CDR2 SYGVNS come from the germline V gene. CDR3 residues: CASSERTGTQYF. The CDR3 DNA reads as TGTGCCAGCAGTGAAAGAACAGGGACCCAGTACTTC. The full variable domain, completed using reference TRBV25-1 and TRBJ2-5, is EADIYQTPRYLVIGTGKKITLECSQTMGHDKMYWYQQDPGMELHLIHYSYGVNSTEKGDLSSESTVSRIRTEHFPLTLESARPSHTSQYLCASSERTGTQYFGPGTRLLVL.

The chain recombines TRBV7-2 with TRBJ2-7; D is unresolved. The CDR3 covers 15 residues. CDR1 is SGHTA, CDR2 FQGNSA, per germline. The V and J ends lost 6 bases and 0 bases respectively, with 15 bases between them. The CDR3 DNA reads TGTGCCAGCAGTACCGGGTCAGAGATCTCCTACGAGCAGTACTTC. Its protein is CASSTGSEISYEQYF.

This clonotype was recorded only once. This chain links TRBV10-3 with TRBJ1-2, with a possible D match to TRBD1 (5 bases). Trimming left V 3 bases short and J 7 bases short, with 36 bases between. The CDR3 has 21 residues. Germline V gene sequence: CDR1 ENHRY, CDR2 SYGVKD. The CDR3 is CAISEWVGTGPRTLLWSGYTF. The CDR3 coding sequence is TGTGCCATCAGTGAATGGGTGGGTACGGGACCCAGGACTCTACTATGGAGTGGCTACACCTTC.

This clonotype was seen repeatedly, ten times or more. This chain connects TRBV4-2 to TRBJ2-1, with TRBD2 identical over 12 bases. The CDR3 consists of 16 residues. The germline V gene encodes CDR1 LGHNA and CDR2 YNFKEQ. The trim removed 1 base at V and 2 bases at J, leaving 0 bases unmatched. As DNA, the CDR3 is TGTGCCAGCAGCCAAGGGACTAGCGGGGCCTACAATGAGCAGTTCTTC. Its protein product is CASSQGTSGAYNEQFF.

V and J are TRBV12-3 or TRBV12-4 and TRBJ2-2; 9 positions agree with TRBD2. Unmatched junction bases numbered 14, after V lost 6 bases and J lost 6 bases. The CDR3 is 17 residues long. The CDR3 bases are TGTGCCAGCAGCCCCAGGGGCGGGAGGGCCATCGCCGGGGAGCTGTTTTTT. Translating gives CASSPRGGRAIAGELFF.